Listed here are 15 T cell receptor beta chains from one sample, sequenced in a study of T-cell reconstitution after alpha-beta-depleted transplantation in children. Library preparation (for TCRbeta) was performed with unique molecular identifiers. TCRdb passed the PCR reads through MiXCR, listing each CDR3 protein once. The data contain approximately 240,000 distinct CDR3 sequences, about 8.8% of them seen just once; the ten biggest clones take up roughly 5.1%. The specimen comprised PBMCs from the stem cell graft donor, sampled from the stem cell graft. These receptors were obtained from a human donor who donated a stem cell graft to a child with SCID.

At least ten counts were recorded for this clonotype. The J gene is TRBJ1-1, the V gene TRBV12-3 or TRBV12-4, with TRBD1 as a possible D gene (6 bases). This CDR3 contains 14 residues. Trimming cost V 7 bases and J 4 bases, with 16 bases left between them. The chain's CDR3 is CASTAQGGGTEAFF. CDR3 DNA: TGTGCCAGCACCGCACAGGGCGGCGGCACTGAAGCTTTCTTT.

This clonotype has ten or more counts. The genes are TRBV4-3 and TRBJ2-7; 7 bases map to TRBD2. The CDR3 length is 16 residues. J lost 5 bases, V lost 1 base, and 11 bases had no gene match. Germline CDR1 reads LGHNA; CDR2 reads YSLEER. CDR3 nucleotide sequence: TGCGCCAGCAGCCAAGTCTCTCGCGGGGGTTACGACGAGCAGTACTTC. Residues: CASSQVSRGGYDEQYF.

V usage is TRBV6-1 and J usage is TRBJ1-5, with D perhaps matching TRBD1 (6 bases). Trimming pared 2 bases from V and 2 bases from J, leaving 13 bases between. Germline CDR1 is MNHNS and CDR2 is SASEGT. CDR3 length: 16 residues. The CDR3 DNA sequence: TGTGCCAGCAGTGAATTCAGGGGTCGGGGCAATCAGCCCCAGCATTTT. Protein: CASSEFRGRGNQPQHF.

This clonotype was counted at least ten times. The V call is TRBV5-1, the J call TRBJ2-2; D remains unclear. Germline CDR1 reads SGHRS; CDR2 reads YFSETQ. The ends were cut back, 0 bases at V and 1 base at J, with 10 bases in the middle. This CDR3 is built from 16 residues. This CDR3 is CASSLGIQENTGELFF. In DNA, the CDR3 is TGCGCCAGCAGCTTGGGGATTCAGGAGAACACCGGGGAGCTGTTTTTT.

In its sample, this clonotype was seen many times. The V and J genes are TRBV25-1 and TRBJ1-2; D perhaps matches TRBD1 (5 bases). Germline values: CDR1 MGHDK, CDR2 SYGVNS. The CDR3 has 15 amino acids. Deletions cut 4 bases from V and 3 bases from J, with 15 bases between. CDR3 in DNA: TGTGCCAGCAGTGGGCTAGGGACGGGCGACTATGGCTACACCTTC. Its protein product is CASSGLGTGDYGYTF.

This chain joins TRBV12-3 or TRBV12-4 and TRBJ2-1, with D unclear. The CDR3 spans 15 residues. The V gene lost 2 bases and the J gene lost 4 bases, with 12 bases spanning the gap. The CDR3: CASSLYRRPYNEQFF. CDR3 nucleotide sequence: TGTGCCAGCAGTTTATATCGTAGACCGTACAATGAGCAGTTCTTC.

This rearrangement joins TRBV19 to TRBJ1-1; 7 bases are a match to TRBD1. The CDR3 sequence is 13 residues long. Germline V gene sequence: CDR1 LNHDA, CDR2 SQIVND (reference sequence). J gave up 5 bases and V 2 bases, and 2 bases lay outside the gene matches. CDR3 DNA: TGTGCCAGTAGTATACAGGGGGGGACTGAAGCTTTCTTT. Protein product: CASSIQGGTEAFF.

This clonotype occurred many times. This sequence joins TRBV2 and TRBJ2-7, with D tentatively TRBD2 (6 bases). The CDR3 is 16 residues long. Germline V gene sequence: CDR1 SNHLY, CDR2 FYNNEI. Between the trimmed V and J ends, which lost 2 bases and 0 bases, there was a span of 14 bases. In DNA form, the CDR3 reads TGTGCCAGCAGTGAACTATGGGAGGCCAGCTCCTACGAGCAGTACTTC. Protein sequence: CASSELWEASSYEQYF.

This clonotype appeared many times. The chain carries TRBV30 and TRBJ2-7; D remains unclear. V lost 0 bases to trimming and J lost 0 bases, with 6 bases between them. This CDR3 comprises 13 residues. CDR1 is GTSNPN and CDR2 is SVGIG in the germline V gene (reference sequence). Here the CDR3 reads CAWSVHLSYEQYF. In nucleotides, the CDR3 is TGTGCCTGGAGTGTACATCTCTCCTACGAGCAGTACTTC.

This clonotype has more than one count but fewer than ten. This chain uses TRBV21-1 with TRBJ2-7; the table names TRBD1, a call not compared with the DNA. TRBV21-1 is flagged as a pseudogene. There are 13 residues in the CDR3. In DNA form, the CDR3 reads TGTGCCGGACCCGGGACAGGGGCCTACGAGCAGTACTTC. This encodes CAGPGTGAYEQYF.

This clonotype has at least ten counts. V is TRBV11-2 and J is TRBJ2-3, with 8 positions matching TRBD2. The V gene end was trimmed by 3 bases and the J gene end by 5 bases; junction bases not matched to a gene: 4. This CDR3 is built from 14 residues. Germline CDR1 SGHAT, CDR2 FQNNGV. In nucleotides, the CDR3 is TGTGCCAGCAGCTTGGGACTAGTCGGAGATACGCAGTATTTT. It translates to CASSLGLVGDTQYF.

The rearrangement links TRBV11-2 to TRBJ2-1, with TRBD1 matching 9 bases. V was pared by 5 bases and J by 5 bases, with 7 bases of the junction left unmatched. This CDR3 is built from 15 residues. The germline gives CDR1 SGHAT, CDR2 FQNNGV. CDR3 sequence (DNA): TGTGCCAGCAGCGATAATAGGGACAGGGACAATGAGCAGTTCTTC. This codes for CASSDNRDRDNEQFF.

This clonotype was picked up many times. The chain couples TRBV5-1 to TRBJ1-2; possibly TRBD1 for D (5 bases). This CDR3 has 14 amino acids. The germline V gene encodes CDR1 SGHRS and CDR2 YFSETQ. The ends were cut back, 2 bases at V and 4 bases at J, with 12 bases in the middle. The CDR3 bases are TGCGCCAGCAGCTTCTCAGGGTCTGGCTATGGCTACACCTTC. This sequence encodes CASSFSGSGYGYTF.

This clonotype was seen repeatedly, ten times or more. J is TRBJ1-1 and V is TRBV5-1; no reliable D call. Germline CDR1 and CDR2: SGHRS and YFSETQ. The ends were cut back, 1 base at V and 2 bases at J, with 12 bases in the middle. The length of the CDR3 is 15 residues. DNA of the CDR3: TGCGCCAGCAGCTTGACGCCGGGCCGAAACACTGAAGCTTTCTTT. It specifies CASSLTPGRNTEAFF.

This clonotype has at least ten counts. This rearrangement joins TRBV6-2 or TRBV6-3 to TRBJ2-3; D unresolved. The V end lost 6 bases, the J end lost 1 base, and 11 bases lay between the germline ends. The CDR3 is 14 amino acids. CDR1 is MNHEY, CDR2 SVGEGT, per germline. The CDR3 nucleotides read TGTGCCAGCAGGCCAAAATTGGGCACAGATACGCAGTATTTT. It specifies CASRPKLGTDTQYF.